This T cell receptor (beta chain) appears in the sequencing data of a study of cytomegalovirus exposure and HLA in healthy donors. Broader study findings: Researchers reported in a later analysis that a missense DCLRE1C variant was tied to TCR beta V- and J-gene trimming. Researchers catalogued roughly 150 TCR beta chains as cytomegalovirus-associated. In vitro data verified a few CMV-associated chains as specific for CMV antigens.

A word on this clone: Its antigen is unidentified.

The PCR ran on 60 Vbeta and 13 Jbeta primers. The data were produced by immunoSEQ multiplex PCR, yet TCRdb's version contains in-frame clones alone and is incomplete. The sample lists roughly 93,000 clones, approximately 74% occurring once. The germline V gene has CDR1 SGDLS and CDR2 YYNGEE. Deletions cut 4 bases from V and 10 bases from J, with 12 bases between. This CDR3 spans 13 amino acids. The V and J genes are TRBV9 and TRBJ1-6, with no clear D. Sequenced material: PBMCs. This sequence originates from a male donor in good health and CMV-seronegative. DNA of the CDR3: TGTGCCAGCAGCAGGACTTTGGAATCACCCCTCCACTTT. Its translation is CASSRTLESPLHF.